The 5 T cell receptor beta chains presented below share a single source sample, sequenced in a study of T cell repertoires in cytomegalovirus infection. TCRdb re-called the reads with MiXCR, one entry per CDR3 protein. The repertoire holds around 330,000 distinct CDR3 sequences, with 17% as singletons. Sequences were obtained from PBMCs. Receptors were obtained from a human donor in good health (CMV status not recorded). Some clones in this sample may be carry-over from other donors' samples.

Here the CDR3 DNA reads TGCAGCGTTGATTGGGACGGAATAGAGACCCAGTACTTC. Its translation: CSVDWDGIETQYF. This chain connects TRBV29-1 to TRBJ2-5; D is perhaps TRBD1 or TRBD2 (5 bases each). Trimming pared 3 bases from V and 4 bases from J, leaving 12 bases between. Germline V gene sequence: CDR1 SQVTM, CDR2 ANQGSEA. This CDR3 has 13 amino acids.

The table lists this clonotype with a few counts. This chain connects TRBV28 to TRBJ1-2, with TRBD1 identical over 7 bases. The CDR3 extends over 14 amino acids. The germline CDR1 and CDR2 sequences are MDHEN and SYDVKM. The trim removed 4 bases at V and 2 bases at J, leaving 4 bases unmatched. The CDR3 loop is CASSSGGLNYGYTF. The DNA for the CDR3 is TGTGCCAGCAGTTCAGGGGGGCTGAACTATGGCTACACCTTC.

This chain uses TRBV5-1 with TRBJ1-1; D gene uncertain. Germline V gene sequence: CDR1 SGHRS, CDR2 YFSETQ. Trimming removed 4 bases from V and 7 bases from J, with 14 bases in between. The CDR3 loop spans 13 amino acids. CDR3 DNA sequence: TGCGCCAGCAGCCGGCCCGGGAGAAGTGAAGCTTTCTTT. This codes for CASSRPGRSEAFF.

The rearrangement uses TRBV2 and TRBJ1-6; TRBD1 matches 9 bases. The germline V gene has CDR1 SNHLY and CDR2 FYNNEI. The V segment lost 6 bases and the J segment 10 bases; nucleotides outside the gene matches: 7. The CDR3 is made up of 14 amino acids. CDR3 bases: TGTGCCAGCAGGAACACAGGGGGCGGATCACCCCTCCACTTT. Protein: CASRNTGGGSPLHF.

This clonotype was observed a few times. The chain has TRBV14 and TRBJ2-3; 7 bases are shared with TRBD1. The CDR3 sequence is 14 residues long. With V trimmed by 1 base and J by 8 bases, 6 bases remained unmatched. The germline gives CDR1 SGHDN, CDR2 FVKESK. The CDR3 coding sequence is TGTGCCAGCAGCCAAGTGTCCCCAGGGGGTACGCAGTATTTT. Protein: CASSQVSPGGTQYF.